This T cell receptor (beta chain) comes out of a study of post-analysis software for immune sequencing data. Study summary: The disease courses spanned relapsing-remitting, secondary progressive and progressive-relapsing forms of multiple sclerosis.

Study-wide findings and caveats: In multiple sclerosis, normalized Chao1 diversity was significantly below that of controls. Included in a set of about five TRBV segments more frequent in patients than controls were TRBV5-6, TRBV5-1 and TRBV20-1. By F measure, samples from a shared preparation batch strongly co-clustered.

Incorporated into the TCR beta cDNA libraries were unique molecular identifiers, which served to reduce PCR and sequencing biases. Starting from roughly 1.1 to 9.2 million T cells, the study yielded roughly 0.5 million cDNA molecules. TCRdb reprocessed the PCR reads via MiXCR and lists one record per CDR3 protein. The table shows about half a million distinct CDR3 sequences, with around 40% occurring only once. Note on this clonotype: The antigen remains unidentified.

CDR1 and CDR2 (germline): LGHDT, YNNKEL (reference sequence). The length of the CDR3 is 15 residues. With 2 bases clipped from V and 5 bases from J, the junction kept 6 bases outside the gene matches. Specimen: blood. The TCR originated in a girl aged 10-17 years with multiple sclerosis. The chain employs TRBV3-1 and TRBJ2-3; 8 nucleotides line up with TRBD1. The CDR3 reads CASSQLTGVGDTQYF. CDR3 sequence (DNA): TGTGCCAGCAGCCAACTGACAGGGGTCGGAGATACGCAGTATTTT.